This T cell receptor (beta chain) appears in the sequencing data of a study of chemoradiotherapy in HPV16-positive cancers. At the level of the study: Functional T-cell assays on two HPV16-positive patients' cells defined candidate HPV-specific clones and common TCR motifs. Study-wide points: Candidate HPV-specific clones and E7-related TCR motifs grew in tumor during treatment. Functional assays defining HPV-specific T cells used only two HPV16-positive patients. In HPV16-positive patients, HPV-responsive T-cell expansion tracked better recurrence-free survival.

As to this clone: The antigen is undetermined.

The CDR3 is 15 residues long. Germline CDR1 reads SGHDT; CDR2 reads YYEEEE. V lost 1 base and J 9 bases, leaving 14 bases between the germline ends. TCRdb's copy holds only in-frame clones and misses some; the assay was immunoSEQ multiplex PCR. This table has 30,000 to 45,000 clones, about 80% appearing once. This sequence originates from a human donor with HPV-associated anogenital cancer. This specimen was blood, taken from a patient who underwent chemoradiotherapy. The chain uses TRBV5-6 and TRBJ1-6; D perhaps matches TRBD1 (5 bases). CDR3 bases: TGTGCCAGCAGCTTGAAGGGGCCACGAGGTTCACCCCTCCACTTT. Translated: CASSLKGPRGSPLHF.